The 22 T cell receptor beta chains reported below all come from one sample, sequenced in a study of shared clonotypes between healthy human individuals. Naive CD8 cells were CD45RO-negative, positively selected for CCR7, excluding terminally differentiated effector memory CD45RA+ cells. TCRdb's table, derived via immunoSEQ multiplex PCR, lists solely in-frame clones and lacks some. The sample carries about 2.2 million clones, around 93% recorded once. The source material was naive CD8+ T cells from PBMCs. These receptors originate from a man between 18 and 29 years old in good health. Some clones in this sample may be carry-over from other donors' samples.

This clone was detected only once. Other DNA sequences in the same sample also yield this CDR3. This chain connects TRBV27 to TRBJ2-1, with 7 bases fitting TRBD1. Germline CDR1 reads MNHEY; CDR2 reads SMNVEV (reference sequence). The CDR3 totals 14 residues. V shed 2 bases, J shed 3 bases, and the junction held 1 base outside the gene matches. CDR3 in amino acids: CASSLQGVYNEQFF. In nucleotides, the CDR3 is TGTGCCAGCAGTTTACAGGGGGTCTACAATGAGCAGTTCTTC.

To note about this clone: An end of the junction does not agree with germline; a read error may underlie this. The genes are TRBV5-4 and TRBJ1-3; D might be TRBD1 (6 bases). Germline V gives CDR1 SGHNT, CDR2 YYREEE (reference sequence). The CDR3 has 14 amino acids. The CDR3 DNA is TGTGCCAGCAGCTTCAGGGGTGGCGGAAACACCGTATATTTT. Translation: CASSFRGGGNTVYF.

The rearrangement uses TRBV7-9 and TRBJ1-1, with D perhaps matching TRBD1 (6 bases). Looked up from germline, CDR1 is SEHNR and CDR2 is FQNEAQ (reference sequence). This CDR3 contains 13 residues. V lost 5 bases and J 6 bases, leaving 13 bases between the germline ends. The CDR3 nucleotides read TGTGCCAGCAGCCCACAGGGAGGACCTGAAGCTTTCTTT. Amino acid sequence: CASSPQGGPEAFF.

The chain recombines TRBV9 with TRBJ2-2; 9 bases align to TRBD1. The CDR3 is 15 amino acids. The trim removed 4 bases at V and 9 bases at J, leaving 10 bases unmatched. Germline assignment: CDR1 SGDLS and CDR2 YYNGEE. CDR3 in amino acids: CASSPGQGVSRELFF. In DNA form, the CDR3 reads TGTGCCAGCAGCCCGGGACAGGGTGTGAGTCGGGAGCTGTTTTTT.

V and J are TRBV5-4 and TRBJ2-5, with TRBD2 identical over 15 bases. The ends lost 0 bases at V and 7 bases at J; junction bases unmatched: 10. Germline V lookup: CDR1 SGHNT, CDR2 YYREEE (reference sequence). The CDR3 consists of 18 residues. In nucleotides, the CDR3 is TGTGCCAGCAGCTTGGGGCCCCCGGGACTAGCGGGAGGTGTGACCCAGTACTTC. This gives the protein CASSLGPPGLAGGVTQYF.

This rearrangement joins TRBV27 to TRBJ2-5; 13 bases line up with TRBD2. This CDR3 region has 18 residues. V gave up 2 bases and J gave up 4 bases; unmatched junction bases: 10. Per the germline V gene, CDR1 is MNHEY and CDR2 is SMNVEV (reference sequence). CDR3 in DNA: TGTGCCAGCAGTTTAGCATCGCGGACTAGCGGGAGAATAGAGACCCAGTACTTC. Its translation is CASSLASRTSGRIETQYF.

The rearrangement uses TRBV11-2 and TRBJ2-5; D unclear. The CDR3 sequence is 12 residues long. V lost 5 bases and J 1 base, leaving 5 bases between the germline ends. The germline V gene has CDR1 SGHAT and CDR2 FQNNGV. The CDR3 sequence is CASSTRQETQYF. DNA for the CDR3: TGTGCCAGCAGCACCCGCCAAGAGACCCAGTACTTC.

This chain joins TRBV28 and TRBJ1-1, with D uncertain. V shed 1 base and J shed 1 base, with 10 bases lying between them. CDR1 is MDHEN, CDR2 SYDVKM, per germline. The CDR3 is 15 amino acids. The CDR3 coding sequence is TGTGCCAGCAGTTTATCGGGCAGCACGAACACTGAAGCTTTCTTT. Its protein product is CASSLSGSTNTEAFF.

The rearrangement uses TRBV29-1 and TRBJ1-1; no firm D call. CDR1 and CDR2 from the germline V gene are SQVTM and ANQGSEA. This CDR3 has 12 amino acids. The V gene lost 5 bases and the J gene lost 0 bases, with 7 bases spanning the gap. The CDR3 protein is CSVQTVNTEAFF. The CDR3 DNA sequence: TGCAGCGTTCAGACGGTGAACACTGAAGCTTTCTTT.

The chain uses TRBV28 and TRBJ1-5; D might be TRBD1 (6 bases). Trimming cost V 2 bases and J 1 base, with 15 bases left between them. The germline gives CDR1 MDHEN, CDR2 SYDVKM. The CDR3 contains 17 residues. The DNA for the CDR3 is TGTGCCAGCAGTTTAAGTCAGGGGAGGGGGAGCAATCAGCCCCAGCATTTT. It specifies CASSLSQGRGSNQPQHF.

The genes are TRBV5-6 and TRBJ1-1; D is perhaps TRBD1 (6 bases). Germline V lookup: CDR1 SGHDT, CDR2 YYEEEE. Trimming pared 4 bases from V and 0 bases from J, leaving 13 bases between. The CDR3 sequence is 15 residues long. CDR3 amino acids: CASSDPGQVNTEAFF. CDR3 nucleotides: TGTGCCAGCAGCGACCCGGGACAAGTGAACACTGAAGCTTTCTTT.

The chain joins TRBV5-1 to TRBJ1-2; D is uncertain. Deletions cut 4 bases from V and 2 bases from J, with 15 bases between. The CDR3 is 15 residues long. Germline CDR1 and CDR2: SGHRS and YFSETQ. The CDR3 region has the DNA TGCGCCAGCAGCACATTCTCCCGGGAGAACTATGGCTACACCTTC. The encoded protein is CASSTFSRENYGYTF. Using reference TRBV5-1 and TRBJ1-2 for the parts outside the CDR3, the full variable domain is KAGVTQTPRYLIKTRGQQVTLSCSPISGHRSVSWYQQTPGQGLQFLFEYFSETQRNKGNFPGRFSGRQFSNSRSEMNVSTLELGDSALYLCASSTFSRENYGYTFGSGTRLTVV.

This chain uses TRBV27 with TRBJ2-7; TRBD1 agrees at 9 bases. CDR1 is MNHEY, CDR2 SMNVEV, per germline (reference sequence). After removal of 6 bases from V and 3 bases from J, the junction contained 6 bases not matched to a gene. CDR3 length equals 14 residues. The CDR3 coding sequence is TGTGCCAGCAGGGGACAGGGTTTGTTCTACGAGCAGTACTTC. It yields the protein CASRGQGLFYEQYF.

This chain joins TRBV7-9 and TRBJ2-5; 9 positions agree with TRBD1. The tail of the sequence fits TRBJ2-7 better, so the J call may be wrong. Germline V gives CDR1 SEHNR, CDR2 FQNEAQ (reference sequence). The CDR3 has 15 amino acids. In DNA, the CDR3 is TGTGCCAGCAGCGACCGGGACAGGGTATCCTACGAGCAGTACTTC. This encodes CASSDRDRVSYEQYF.

The chain employs TRBV7-8 and TRBJ2-7, with D unclear. The germline V and J ends were trimmed by 3 bases and 5 bases, with 8 bases remaining between them. The CDR3 has 12 amino acids. Germline CDR1 SGHVS, CDR2 FQNEAQ. In DNA, the CDR3 is TGTGCCAGCAGCTTCCTTGGGGACGAGCAGTACTTC. Protein: CASSFLGDEQYF.

V is TRBV10-3 and J is TRBJ2-7; the D is unclear. This CDR3 comprises 12 residues. Trimming left V 3 bases short and J 3 bases short, with 6 bases between. Germline CDR1 ENHRY, CDR2 SYGVKD. CDR3 DNA: TGTGCCATCAGTGAAGGCGGCTACGAGCAGTACTTC. This codes for CAISEGGYEQYF.

This clone showed up just a few times. Other DNA variants within this sample encode the same CDR3. The gene calls are TRBV27 and TRBJ2-6; no firm D call. The CDR3 runs to 13 residues. Looked up from germline, CDR1 is MNHEY and CDR2 is SMNVEV (reference sequence). Trimming removed 2 bases from V and 3 bases from J, with 2 bases in between. The CDR3 DNA follows: TGTGCCAGCAGTTTACTTGGGGCCAACGTCCTGACTTTC. It encodes CASSLLGANVLTF.

As regards this clone: This CDR3 is also generated by other DNA sequences in the sample. V is TRBV29-1 and J is TRBJ2-3; D may be TRBD2 (6 bases). CDR1 and CDR2 from the germline V gene are SQVTM and ANQGSEA. V lost 4 bases, J lost 6 bases, and 8 bases lay in between. The length of the CDR3 is 11 residues. CDR3 residues: CSVVAGDTQYF. The DNA of the CDR3 is TGCAGCGTTGTGGCGGGGGATACGCAGTATTTT.

J is TRBJ2-1 and V is TRBV4-1; possibly TRBD2 for D (6 bases). The germline CDR1 and CDR2 sequences are MGHRA and YSYEKL. This CDR3 has 15 amino acids. Trimming cost V 1 base and J 2 bases, with 9 bases left between them. The CDR3 loop reads CASSQGRDPYNEQFF. As DNA, the CDR3 is TGCGCCAGCAGCCAAGGGCGGGATCCCTACAATGAGCAGTTCTTC.

As to this clone: The sample contains more than one DNA sequence encoding this CDR3. The chain has TRBV27 and TRBJ2-7; possible D gene TRBD2, 6 bases. CDR1 and CDR2 from the germline V gene are MNHEY and SMNVEV (reference sequence). This CDR3 is 14 amino acids long. The germline V and J ends were trimmed by 3 bases and 3 bases, with 12 bases remaining between them. The CDR3 here is CASSFGTGVYEQYF. For the CDR3, the DNA is TGTGCCAGCAGTTTTGGTACGGGAGTCTACGAGCAGTACTTC.

The V call is TRBV30, the J call TRBJ2-2; unclear D gene. The CDR3 has 15 residues. V was clipped by 5 bases and J by 6 bases, with 19 bases between them. Per germline, CDR1 GTSNPN and CDR2 SVGIG (reference sequence). Here the CDR3 reads CAWVPGASLPGELFF. Written as DNA, the CDR3 is TGTGCCTGGGTCCCTGGAGCTAGTTTACCCGGGGAGCTGTTTTTT.

This clone showed up just a few times. This chain links TRBV30 with TRBJ1-5, with a tentative D call TRBD1 (5 bases). Trimming stripped 2 bases from V and 8 bases from J, with 22 bases between. The germline gives CDR1 GTSNPN, CDR2 SVGIG (reference sequence). This CDR3 is built from 16 residues. The CDR3, as DNA: TGTGCCTGGAGTCCCGGGACGGCGGAAATCAAGGAGCCCCAGCATTTT. Translation: CAWSPGTAEIKEPQHF.